Below are 3 T cell receptor beta chains sequenced from a single sample in a study of T cells in Graves' hyperthyroidism and ophthalmopathy. RNA transcripts provided the source from which TCR beta CDR3 regions were amplified. First-round RT-PCR of the TCR CDR3 relied on the HTBI primer set. TCRdb recomputed calls from the multiplex PCR reads with MiXCR, one row per CDR3 protein. The table has around 240,000 distinct CDR3 sequences, approximately 15% seen once. The sequenced sample consisted of blood. These receptors all come from a woman in her thirties or forties with Graves' hyperthyroidism that later progressed to Graves' ophthalmopathy.

At least ten counts were recorded for this clonotype. This chain joins TRBV12-3 or TRBV12-4 and TRBJ2-5; 9 bases match TRBD2. The CDR3 spans 13 residues. The trim removed 6 bases at V and 4 bases at J, leaving 3 bases unmatched. The CDR3 DNA reads as TGTGCCAGCAGGATTAGCGGGAGAGAGACCCAGTACTTC. Encoded protein: CASRISGRETQYF.

This clonotype was counted many times. The chain joins TRBV28 to TRBJ1-1, with D possibly TRBD1 on 5 matching bases. Trimming removed 3 bases at V and 0 bases at J, with 11 bases between. CDR3 length equals 15 residues. Germline V gene lookup returns CDR1 MDHEN and CDR2 SYDVKM. The CDR3 nucleotides are TGTGCCAGCAGTTTCGGGGGTAACATGAACACTGAAGCTTTCTTT. As protein: CASSFGGNMNTEAFF.

As concerns this clonotype: With a much larger clone just one base away, this may be a read error. V usage is TRBV28 and J usage is TRBJ2-7; 7 bases match TRBD2. The CDR3 contains 14 residues. V lost 3 bases and J lost 5; bases outside the gene matches: 7. CDR1 and CDR2 (germline): MDHEN, SYDVKM. The CDR3 reads CASSFNKRGDEQYF. CDR3 nucleotide sequence: TGTGCCAGCAGTTTTAATAAGCGGGGCGACGAGCAGTACTTC.